These 30 T cell receptor beta chains were sequenced from one sample in a study of blood T cell repertoires in COVID-19. The repertoire was sequenced with immunoSEQ multiplex PCR; TCRdb's copy has only in-frame clones and lacks some. The sample carries around 130,000 clones, 70% to 90% recorded once. Material: peripheral blood. These receptors all come from a man in his sixties with acute or convalescent COVID-19.

The chain links TRBV2 to TRBJ2-3; tentative D call: TRBD1 (6 bases). V was trimmed by 7 bases and J by 2 bases, leaving 13 bases between them. Germline V CDR1 and CDR2: SNHLY, FYNNEI. The CDR3 sequence is 14 residues long. The CDR3 reads CASNSGQTTDTQYF. The CDR3 DNA reads TGTGCCAGCAATTCAGGACAGACCACAGATACGCAGTATTTT.

The chain links TRBV9 to TRBJ2-1; the D gene is possibly TRBD2 (7 bases). CDR3 length: 14 amino acids. Trimming left V 4 bases short and J 6 bases short, with 14 bases between. Germline V gene lookup returns CDR1 SGDLS and CDR2 YYNGEE. The CDR3 DNA follows: TGTGCCAGCAGCCTCGGGGGCGGGAGCAATGAGCAGTTCTTC. As protein: CASSLGGGSNEQFF.

The chain couples TRBV4-1 to TRBJ2-7; 8 positions agree with TRBD1. Germline loops: CDR1 MGHRA, CDR2 YSYEKL. This CDR3 region has 16 residues. With 3 bases clipped from V and 7 bases from J, the junction kept 14 bases outside the gene matches. CDR3: CASSHSEGQGILEQYF. The CDR3 bases are TGCGCCAGCAGCCATTCTGAAGGACAGGGTATTCTGGAGCAGTACTTC.

V and J are TRBV3-1 (or the pseudogene TRBV3-2) and TRBJ2-1; no clear D gene. Germline V gene data show CDR1 as LGHDT and CDR2 as YNNKEL (reference sequence). V lost 2 bases to trimming and J lost 0 bases, with 14 bases between them. The CDR3 runs 17 residues. This CDR3 is CASSQPTALNSYNEQFF. The DNA for the CDR3 is TGTGCCAGCAGCCAACCTACTGCCCTAAACTCCTACAATGAGCAGTTCTTC.

This sequence joins TRBV2 and TRBJ1-1; 8 nucleotides line up with TRBD1. Germline CDR1 is SNHLY and CDR2 is FYNNEI. With 3 bases clipped from V and 1 base from J, the junction kept 7 bases outside the gene matches. The CDR3 length is 16 residues. The chain's CDR3 is CASSEGTGRGNTEAFF. The CDR3 DNA is TGTGCCAGCAGTGAGGGGACAGGTCGGGGGAACACTGAAGCTTTCTTT.

This chain connects TRBV5-4 to TRBJ2-5, with 8 bases aligning to TRBD1. Looked up from germline, CDR1 is SGHNT and CDR2 is YYREEE (reference sequence). The CDR3 runs to 16 residues. V gave up 3 bases and J gave up 2 bases; unmatched junction bases: 9. CDR3 bases: TGTGCCAGCAGCTCAACAGGGGGTGTAAAACAAGAGACCCAGTACTTC. This sequence encodes CASSSTGGVKQETQYF.

The rearrangement joins TRBV7-6 to TRBJ2-2; tentative D call: TRBD2 (6 bases). The V gene lost 1 base and the J gene lost 5 bases, with 11 bases spanning the gap. The CDR3 is 15 residues long. Germline-derived CDR1 and CDR2 are SGHVS and FNYEAQ. In DNA, the CDR3 is TGTGCCAGCAGCTTAGTGGAGGGGTTAACCGGGGAGCTGTTTTTT. As protein: CASSLVEGLTGELFF.

This chain uses TRBV18 with TRBJ2-2, with a weak D call TRBD2 (6 bases). This CDR3 has 16 residues. Germline CDR1 reads KGHSH; CDR2 reads LQKENI. Trimming stripped 6 bases from V and 0 bases from J, with 14 bases between. DNA of the CDR3: TGTGCCAGCTCGACCACGGGGGAGTCGAACACCGGGGAGCTGTTTTTT. This codes for CASSTTGESNTGELFF.

The rearrangement joins TRBV28 to TRBJ2-7; the D gene is possibly TRBD1 (6 bases). V lost 3 bases to trimming and J lost 2 bases, with 11 bases between them. This CDR3 has 14 amino acids. Germline V gene sequence: CDR1 MDHEN, CDR2 SYDVKM. Written as DNA, the CDR3 is TGTGCCAGCAGTTTGTGGGACACGCCCTACGAGCAGTACTTC. It is translated as CASSLWDTPYEQYF.

This clone was found a few times. This chain's CDR3 is CASSGRDRDSSYEQYF. The CDR3 nucleotides read TGTGCCAGCAGTGGGAGGGACAGGGACAGCTCCTACGAGCAGTACTTC. The V and J genes are TRBV6-1 and TRBJ2-7; 9 bases are shared with TRBD1. V lost 4 bases to trimming and J lost 0 bases; unmatched junction nucleotides: 7. CDR3 length: 16 amino acids. The germline CDR1 and CDR2 sequences are MNHNS and SASEGT.

The chain employs TRBV18 and TRBJ2-1; 8 bases fit TRBD2. Germline CDR1 reads KGHSH; CDR2 reads LQKENI. After removal of 2 bases from V and 8 bases from J, the junction contained 8 bases not matched to a gene. This CDR3 has 15 residues. The CDR3 DNA follows: TGTGCCAGCTCACCAGGTCAAGCGGGAGCGTATGAGCAGTTCTTC. This encodes CASSPGQAGAYEQFF. The full variable domain, with the rest looked up from reference TRBV18 and TRBJ2-1, is NAGVMQNPRHLVRRRGQEARLRCSPMKGHSHVYWYRQLPEEGLKFMVYLQKENIIDESGMPKERFSAEFPKEGPSILRIQQVVRGDSAAYFCASSPGQAGAYEQFFGPGTRLTVL.

V gene TRBV3-1 (or the pseudogene TRBV3-2) combines with J gene TRBJ2-7; TRBD1 is a possible D gene (5 bases). CDR1 is LGHDT and CDR2 is YNNKEL in the germline V gene (reference sequence). V was shortened by 4 bases and J by 4 bases, with 11 bases between the two germline ends. This CDR3 region has 13 residues. The CDR3 here is CASSPPQGYEQYF. CDR3 nucleotide sequence: TGTGCCAGCAGCCCCCCCCAGGGATACGAGCAGTACTTC.

The rearrangement uses TRBV5-6 and TRBJ2-3, with a possible D match to TRBD2 (6 bases). V dropped 4 bases and J dropped 14 bases, with 17 bases sitting between them. The germline V gene encodes CDR1 SGHDT and CDR2 YYEEEE. This CDR3 spans 12 amino acids. CDR3: CASSIPGSAGYF. CDR3 bases: TGTGCCAGCAGCATACCGGGCTCAGCGGGGTATTTT.

V is TRBV10-2 and J is TRBJ1-4; D is unclear. V lost 4 bases and J 4 bases, leaving 10 bases between the germline ends. CDR3 length: 14 residues. Germline V gene lookup returns CDR1 WSHSY and CDR2 SAAADI. The CDR3 region is CASSGDLRNEKLFF. CDR3 coding DNA: TGCGCCAGCAGTGGTGACTTACGTAATGAAAAACTGTTTTTT.

The chain employs TRBV7-2 and TRBJ2-1; D is perhaps TRBD2 (5 bases). Germline lookup yields CDR1 SGHTA and CDR2 FQGNSA. The V end lost 0 bases, the J end lost 10 bases, and 13 bases lay between the germline ends. This CDR3 is built from 14 residues. This chain's CDR3 is CASSLAQTSGEQFF. DNA of the CDR3: TGTGCCAGCAGCTTAGCGCAAACCTCGGGGGAGCAGTTCTTC.

J is TRBJ2-2 and V is TRBV14; unclear D gene. V dropped 0 bases and J dropped 5 bases, with 7 bases sitting between them. This CDR3 region has 14 residues. Per germline, CDR1 SGHDN and CDR2 FVKESK. The CDR3 region is CASSQDLLTGELFF. DNA of the CDR3: TGTGCCAGCAGCCAAGACCTTTTAACCGGGGAGCTGTTTTTT.

V usage is TRBV10-2 and J usage is TRBJ2-7, with 11 positions matching TRBD1. Germline V gives CDR1 WSHSY, CDR2 SAAADI. V lost 6 bases to trimming and J lost 1 base; unmatched junction nucleotides: 8. The CDR3 loop spans 16 amino acids. The CDR3 bases are TGCGCCAGCAGCAGTTACGGGACAGGGGGGTCCTACGAGCAGTACTTC. It encodes CASSSYGTGGSYEQYF.

This clone was seen only a few times. J is TRBJ2-1 and V is TRBV5-1; maybe TRBD2 (6 bases). Trimming took off 4 bases at V and 6 bases at J, with 14 bases between the two ends. CDR1 is SGHRS, CDR2 YFSETQ, per germline. The CDR3 extends over 14 amino acids. The CDR3 DNA is TGCGCCAGCAGCGGGGCGGGGCCGAGCAATGAGCAGTTCTTC. It yields the protein CASSGAGPSNEQFF.

The sample holds a few counts of this clone. The V and J genes are TRBV4-3 and TRBJ2-3, with 11 bases fitting TRBD2. Germline CDR1 LGHNA, CDR2 YSLEER. Losses at the gene ends were 3 bases for V and 6 bases for J; bases not matched to a gene: 14. The CDR3 runs to 18 residues. CDR3 bases: TGCGCCAGCAGCCAGACCGGGACTAGCGGAACGGTCGCGGATACGCAGTATTTT. This encodes CASSQTGTSGTVADTQYF.

The gene calls are TRBV28 and TRBJ2-2; 7 positions agree with TRBD1. CDR1 and CDR2 (germline): MDHEN, SYDVKM. There are 13 residues in the CDR3. Trimming cost V 6 bases and J 3 bases; bases outside gene matches: 1. The CDR3 protein is CASRQGDTGELFF. CDR3 DNA sequence: TGTGCCAGCAGGCAGGGGGACACCGGGGAGCTGTTTTTT.

The CDR3 spells CASSPVLNTEAFF. For the CDR3, the DNA is TGTGCCAGCAGCCCCGTCCTGAACACTGAAGCTTTCTTT. This chain connects TRBV6-6 to TRBJ1-1; D remains unclear. The CDR3 length is 13 residues. From germline, CDR1 is MNHNY and CDR2 SVGAGI (reference sequence). V dropped 6 bases and J dropped 0 bases, with 8 bases sitting between them.

CDR3 loop: CASSLDARDTQYF. DNA for the CDR3: TGTGCCAGCAGCTTAGATGCGAGAGATACGCAGTATTTT. The J gene is TRBJ2-3, the V gene TRBV11-2; D remains unclear. The CDR3 loop spans 13 amino acids. The germline gives CDR1 SGHAT, CDR2 FQNNGV. The germline V and J ends were trimmed by 0 bases and 5 bases, with 6 bases remaining between them.

CDR3: CASSVGQALGNTGELFF. The CDR3 DNA reads TGTGCCAGCAGTGTGGGACAGGCCCTCGGCAACACCGGGGAGCTGTTTTTT. The chain couples TRBV6-1 to TRBJ2-2; 8 bases fit TRBD1. Unmatched junction bases numbered 9, after V lost 4 bases and J lost 2 bases. Germline assignment: CDR1 MNHNS and CDR2 SASEGT. The CDR3 extends over 17 amino acids.

J is TRBJ2-4 and V is TRBV25-1, with 7 bases matching TRBD1. Trimming at V came to 0 bases and at J to 8 bases, leaving 7 bases not matched to a gene. CDR3 length equals 15 residues. The germline V gene has CDR1 MGHDK and CDR2 SYGVNS. The CDR3: CASSEYRQGRDIQYF. Written as DNA, the CDR3 is TGTGCCAGCAGTGAATATCGACAGGGTAGAGACATTCAGTACTTC.

This clone was recorded once. This chain connects TRBV11-1 to TRBJ2-2; D ambiguous. CDR3 length: 15 residues. Trimming removed 2 bases at V and 1 base at J, with 8 bases between. CDR1 is SGHAT, CDR2 FQDESV, per germline (reference sequence). CDR3 loop: CASSLLTENTGELFF. CDR3 sequence (DNA): TGTGCCAGCAGCTTATTAACAGAGAACACCGGGGAGCTGTTTTTT. Full variable domain (missing parts from reference TRBV11-1 and TRBJ2-2): EAEVAQSPRYKITEKSQAVAFWCDPISGHATLYWYRQILGQGPELLVQFQDESVVDDSQLPKDRFSAERLKGVDSTLKIQPAELGDSAMYLCASSLLTENTGELFFGEGSRLTVL.

The J gene is TRBJ2-2, the V gene TRBV5-8, with 9 bases lining up with TRBD2. Germline V gene lookup returns CDR1 SGHTS and CDR2 YDEGEE. The V segment lost 1 base and the J segment 3 bases; nucleotides outside the gene matches: 1. The CDR3 loop spans 15 amino acids. This chain's CDR3 is CASSLIAGDTGELFF. The CDR3 DNA reads as TGTGCCAGCAGCTTGATAGCGGGGGACACCGGGGAGCTGTTTTTT.

The V gene is TRBV2, the J gene TRBJ2-5; 9 bases are shared with TRBD1. There are 14 residues in the CDR3. The V gene's germline CDR1 is SNHLY and CDR2 FYNNEI. Germline trimming cut 6 bases from V and 4 bases from J; bases unmatched to any gene: 6. CDR3: CASRGGTGLETQYF. In DNA form, the CDR3 reads TGTGCCAGCAGGGGGGGGACAGGGCTAGAGACCCAGTACTTC. The whole variable domain, filled in from reference TRBV2 and TRBJ2-5, reads EPEVTQTPSHQVTQMGQEVILRCVPISNHLYFYWYRQILGQKVEFLVSFYNNEISEKSEIFDDQFSVERPDGSNFTLKIRSTKLEDSAMYFCASRGGTGLETQYFGPGTRLLVL.

The rearrangement links TRBV19 to TRBJ1-4, with a weak D call TRBD1 (5 bases). The CDR3 totals 15 residues. Germline loops: CDR1 LNHDA, CDR2 SQIVND (reference sequence). V lost 7 bases to trimming and J lost 3 bases, with 15 bases between them. In DNA form, the CDR3 reads TGTGCCAGTAAGGCGGGGGATCGGTCTAATGAAAAACTGTTTTTT. It encodes CASKAGDRSNEKLFF.

The count of this clone is one. This chain links TRBV11-2 with TRBJ2-3; D is unresolved. The CDR3 runs 14 residues. V was trimmed by 5 bases and J by 2 bases, leaving 11 bases between them. The germline V gene has CDR1 SGHAT and CDR2 FQNNGV. The CDR3 protein is CASSPTGYTDTQYF. The CDR3, as DNA: TGTGCCAGCAGCCCGACTGGTTACACAGATACGCAGTATTTT.

The chain uses TRBV28 and TRBJ2-7; 7 bases are shared with TRBD1. V dropped 3 bases and J dropped 0; count of bases not matched to a gene: 8. CDR3 length: 16 residues. In germline, CDR1 is MDHEN, CDR2 SYDVKM. The CDR3 DNA reads as TGTGCCAGCAGTTTTGGCGGACAGGTGAGCTCCTACGAGCAGTACTTC. The encoded protein is CASSFGGQVSSYEQYF.